The 26 T cell receptor beta chains reported below all come from one sample, sequenced in a study of blood T cell repertoires in COVID-19. Data came from immunoSEQ multiplex PCR; TCRdb stores just in-frame clones and leaves some out. The sample holds approximately 200,000 clones; about 90% are singletons and the top ten take less than 14%. The sequencing input was PBMCs or T cells enriched from blood (not recorded which). The receptors originated from a man younger than 45 who had recovered from COVID-19.

The J gene is TRBJ2-1, the V gene TRBV10-1; D may be TRBD2 (7 bases). The germline gives CDR1 WNHNN, CDR2 SYGVQD (reference sequence). V was clipped by 8 bases and J by 4 bases, with 21 bases between them. The CDR3 consists of 16 residues. The CDR3 nucleotides read TGCGCCAGCGAAAGGATGAGGGGGGGCGATTACAATGAGCAGTTCTTC. This codes for CASERMRGGDYNEQFF.

V gene TRBV5-1 combines with J gene TRBJ2-7; possible D gene TRBD1, 5 bases. The CDR3 contains 14 residues. Looked up from germline, CDR1 is SGHRS and CDR2 is YFSETQ. V lost 5 bases, J lost 2 bases, and 14 bases lay in between. DNA of the CDR3: TGCGCCAGCAGTCTCCAGGGAAATCCCTACGAGCAGTACTTC. Its translation: CASSLQGNPYEQYF. The full variable domain, rest sourced from reference TRBV5-1 and TRBJ2-7, is KAGVTQTPRYLIKTRGQQVTLSCSPISGHRSVSWYQQTPGQGLQFLFEYFSETQRNKGNFPGRFSGRQFSNSRSEMNVSTLELGDSALYLCASSLQGNPYEQYFGPGTRLTVT.

The rearrangement joins TRBV5-8 to TRBJ1-1; D remains unclear. The CDR3 contains 14 residues. Germline V gene sequence: CDR1 SGHTS, CDR2 YDEGEE. The ends were cut back, 4 bases at V and 5 bases at J, with 15 bases in the middle. CDR3: CASSAESRVTEAFF. The CDR3 region has the DNA TGTGCCAGCAGCGCGGAGTCCCGGGTTACTGAAGCTTTCTTT.

The CDR3 loop reads CASSVGQEADTEAFF. CDR3 sequence (DNA): TGTGCCAGCAGCGTCGGACAGGAGGCGGACACTGAAGCTTTCTTT. The V gene is TRBV9, the J gene TRBJ1-1, with 7 positions matching TRBD1. Germline CDR1 and CDR2: SGDLS and YYNGEE. This CDR3 is built from 15 residues. The trim removed 2 bases at V and 3 bases at J, leaving 7 bases unmatched.

V and J are TRBV4-2 and TRBJ2-2, with 7 bases matching TRBD2. J was trimmed by 4 bases and V by 0 bases; bases with no gene match: 5. The length of the CDR3 is 16 residues. The germline CDR1 and CDR2 sequences are LGHNA and YNFKEQ. CDR3 sequence (DNA): TGTGCCAGCAGCCAAGATCGGGGGGTGGCCACCGGGGAGCTGTTTTTT. Translation gives CASSQDRGVATGELFF.

This clone appeared a single time. The chain's CDR3 is CASSPIGQSYEQYF. CDR3 nucleotides: TGTGCCAGCTCCCCGATTGGACAGAGCTACGAGCAGTACTTC. J is TRBJ2-7 and V is TRBV5-4, with D possibly being TRBD1 (6 bases). The CDR3 totals 14 residues. Trimming took 7 bases from V and 3 from J, leaving 17 bases between them. The germline gives CDR1 SGHNT, CDR2 YYREEE (reference sequence).

The CDR3 protein is CATRTSGPQETQYF. In DNA form, the CDR3 reads TGTGCCACCAGGACTAGCGGCCCTCAAGAGACCCAGTACTTC. The rearrangement links TRBV28 to TRBJ2-5; TRBD2 matches at 10 bases. This CDR3 has 14 amino acids. V was pared by 10 bases and J by 2 bases, with 7 bases of the junction left unmatched. Per the germline V gene, CDR1 is MDHEN and CDR2 is SYDVKM.

The chain recombines TRBV28 with TRBJ2-1; 7 nucleotides agree with TRBD2. CDR3 length equals 16 residues. Trimming took 6 bases from V and 4 from J; bases not matched to a gene: 12. The germline V gene has CDR1 MDHEN and CDR2 SYDVKM. This chain's CDR3 is CASRSPNGGNYNEQFF. The CDR3 DNA reads TGTGCCAGCAGGTCCCCCAACGGGGGGAATTACAATGAGCAGTTCTTC.

The rearrangement joins TRBV14 to TRBJ1-4; 8 positions agree with TRBD1. J was trimmed by 6 bases and V by 4 bases; bases with no gene match: 4. Germline CDR1 and CDR2: SGHDN and FVKESK. The CDR3 contains 14 residues. CDR3 sequence: CASSLYRGDEKLFF. CDR3 nucleotides: TGTGCCAGCAGCCTCTACAGGGGGGATGAAAAACTGTTTTTT.

This rearrangement joins TRBV28 to TRBJ2-5, with TRBD1 matching over 10 bases. The junction had 2 bases not matched to a gene; V was cut back by 7 bases and J by 3 bases. CDR1 and CDR2 from the germline V gene are MDHEN and SYDVKM. CDR3 length: 13 amino acids. CDR3: CASMTGGEETQYF. The CDR3 coding sequence is TGTGCCAGCATGACAGGGGGCGAAGAGACCCAGTACTTC.

The chain employs TRBV9 and TRBJ1-3; the D is unclear. The CDR3 extends over 14 amino acids. Trimming shortened V by 1 base and J by 2 bases, and 7 bases separated the two germline ends. Germline V CDR1 and CDR2: SGDLS, YYNGEE. The CDR3 spells CASSVSTPGNTIYF. The CDR3 bases are TGTGCCAGCAGCGTATCAACTCCTGGAAACACCATATATTTT.

This rearrangement joins TRBV10-3 to TRBJ1-2, with a tentative D call TRBD1 (5 bases). The germline gives CDR1 ENHRY, CDR2 SYGVKD. The CDR3 loop spans 12 amino acids. Trimming took off 4 bases at V and 5 bases at J, with 8 bases between the two ends. The CDR3 nucleotides read TGTGCCATCAGTGGGGCAGGGTATGGCTACACCTTC. It encodes CAISGAGYGYTF.

The chain carries TRBV15 and TRBJ2-5; 10 bases are shared with TRBD2. CDR1 LNHNV and CDR2 YYDKDF come from the germline V gene (reference sequence). The CDR3 length is 20 residues. V was clipped by 3 bases and J by 5 bases; unmatched bases: 21. The CDR3 spells CATSRGGKGLAGGREETQYF. For the CDR3, the DNA is TGTGCCACCAGCAGGGGAGGGAAGGGGTTAGCGGGAGGACGGGAGGAGACCCAGTACTTC.

The genes are TRBV15 and TRBJ2-5; 7 nucleotides agree with TRBD2. This CDR3 is built from 16 residues. CDR1 LNHNV and CDR2 YYDKDF come from the germline V gene (reference sequence). The J segment lost 2 bases and the V segment lost 1 base, leaving 7 bases of the junction unmatched. The CDR3 reads CATSRGTRMQQETQYF. The CDR3 nucleotides are TGTGCCACCAGCAGAGGGACTAGGATGCAGCAAGAGACCCAGTACTTC.

This chain uses TRBV5-1 with TRBJ2-1, with D possibly TRBD2 on 5 matching bases. This CDR3 has 17 residues. Germline V lookup: CDR1 SGHRS, CDR2 YFSETQ. The V and J ends lost 4 bases and 0 bases respectively, with 17 bases between them. The CDR3 bases are TGCGCCAGCAGCCCGTCCCTAGCTGTTAGCTCCTACAATGAGCAGTTCTTC. This sequence encodes CASSPSLAVSSYNEQFF.

The V call is TRBV7-9, the J call TRBJ2-5; no clear D gene. The V end lost 5 bases, the J end lost 5 bases, and 15 bases lay between the germline ends. In germline, CDR1 is SEHNR, CDR2 FQNEAQ (reference sequence). CDR3 length: 14 amino acids. CDR3 nucleotides: TGTGCCAGCAGCCAAGCTGGAGACGGGGAGACCCAGTACTTC. It yields the protein CASSQAGDGETQYF.

V usage is TRBV7-2 and J usage is TRBJ1-3; D is unresolved. The CDR3 sequence is 14 residues long. The germline V gene encodes CDR1 SGHTA and CDR2 FQGNSA. V lost 2 bases and J lost 7, with 12 bases in between. As DNA, the CDR3 is TGTGCCAGCAGCTTACTCAGTTCGCGGAACACCATATATTTT. The encoded protein is CASSLLSSRNTIYF.

The V call is TRBV6-5, the J call TRBJ2-7; TRBD2 matches 7 bases. V lost 10 bases to trimming and J lost 4 bases; unmatched junction nucleotides: 13. CDR3 length: 14 residues. Germline V CDR1 and CDR2: MNHEY, SVGAGI. CDR3: CATQVGREFYEQYF. CDR3 coding DNA: TGTGCCACCCAAGTGGGGCGGGAGTTTTACGAGCAGTACTTC.

This clone occurred once. The chain has TRBV18 and TRBJ1-2; D is perhaps TRBD1 (5 bases). The CDR3 totals 13 residues. V was trimmed by 3 bases and J by 8 bases, leaving 13 bases between them. Germline V gene sequence: CDR1 KGHSH, CDR2 LQKENI. CDR3 residues: CASSPTAQAGYTF. The CDR3, as DNA: TGTGCCAGCTCACCGACAGCCCAGGCGGGCTACACCTTC.

The rearrangement joins TRBV24-1 to TRBJ2-3, with TRBD1 matching 7 bases. V lost 4 bases to trimming and J lost 3 bases; unmatched junction nucleotides: 6. Germline V lookup: CDR1 KGHDR, CDR2 SFDVKD. This CDR3 has 15 residues. For the CDR3, the DNA is TGTGCCACCAGTGAGGCAGGGGGAAGGACAGATACGCAGTATTTT. Residues: CATSEAGGRTDTQYF.

The chain links TRBV29-1 to TRBJ1-5, with 9 bases identical to TRBD1. The V gene end was trimmed by 6 bases and the J gene end by 5 bases; junction bases not matched to a gene: 11. The length of the CDR3 is 15 residues. Looked up from germline, CDR1 is SQVTM and CDR2 is ANQGSEA. This CDR3 reads CSVKTGGSGDQPQHF. The CDR3 region has the DNA TGCAGCGTCAAAACAGGGGGCAGTGGGGATCAGCCCCAGCATTTT.

The chain has TRBV6-5 and TRBJ2-3; 7 nucleotides agree with TRBD2. This CDR3 comprises 13 residues. V trimming: 7 bases; J trimming: 6 bases; junction bases outside the gene matches: 7. In germline, CDR1 is MNHEY, CDR2 SVGAGI. In nucleotides, the CDR3 is TGTGCCAGCATGGACTGGGGAGGGGATACGCAGTATTTT. Translated: CASMDWGGDTQYF.

This clone was seen a handful of times. The CDR3 reads CASSEDRDQPQHF. In nucleotides, the CDR3 is TGTGCCAGCAGTGAAGACAGGGACCAGCCCCAGCATTTT. The chain combines TRBV6-1 with TRBJ1-5, with D possibly being TRBD1 (6 bases). The CDR3 is 13 residues long. The germline CDR1 and CDR2 sequences are MNHNS and SASEGT. The V and J ends lost 1 base and 7 bases respectively, with 8 bases between them.

The V call is TRBV28, the J call TRBJ2-5; 13 bases are shared with TRBD2. From germline, CDR1 is MDHEN and CDR2 SYDVKM. The CDR3 is made up of 16 amino acids. The J segment lost 3 bases and the V segment lost 3 bases, leaving 4 bases of the junction unmatched. CDR3 coding DNA: TGTGCCAGCAGTTTGTCCGGGACTAGCGGGAAAGAGACCCAGTACTTC. Protein product: CASSLSGTSGKETQYF.

The rearrangement uses TRBV7-2 and TRBJ1-6; 10 bases match TRBD1. The germline V gene encodes CDR1 SGHTA and CDR2 FQGNSA. The CDR3 extends over 18 amino acids. The ends lost 4 bases at V and 2 bases at J; junction bases unmatched: 8. The DNA of the CDR3 is TGTGCCAGCAGCTCGAGGGGCGGGACAGGGGCCTATAATTCACCCCTCCACTTT. It specifies CASSSRGGTGAYNSPLHF.

The chain employs TRBV2 and TRBJ1-5; D is unresolved. This CDR3 has 15 amino acids. CDR1 is SNHLY, CDR2 FYNNEI, per germline. V dropped 6 bases and J dropped 0 bases, with 12 bases sitting between them. CDR3 amino acids: CASRNGDGSNQPQHF. In nucleotides, the CDR3 is TGTGCCAGCAGGAATGGAGACGGTAGCAATCAGCCCCAGCATTTT. The whole variable domain, filled in from reference TRBV2 and TRBJ1-5, reads EPEVTQTPSHQVTQMGQEVILRCVPISNHLYFYWYRQILGQKVEFLVSFYNNEISEKSEIFDDQFSVERPDGSNFTLKIRSTKLEDSAMYFCASRNGDGSNQPQHFGDGTRLSIL.